Reported below is one T cell receptor beta chain. The target antigen is unknown. The data belong to a study of cytomegalovirus exposure and HLA in healthy donors. Notes on the study in general: Most of the CMV-associated TCR beta chains (in a later analysis) appeared to be HLA-restricted. A missense DCLRE1C variant was associated with V- and J-gene trimming of TCR beta chains in a later analysis, and an independent cohort replicated the association.

The PCR made use of 60 Vbeta and 13 Jbeta primers. The repertoire was sequenced with immunoSEQ multiplex PCR; TCRdb's copy has only in-frame clones and lacks some. The sample shows 99,000 or so clones, around 10% of them seen only once. Per germline, CDR1 SGHDN and CDR2 FVKESK. CDR3 length equals 18 residues. V gave up 3 bases and J gave up 0 bases; unmatched junction bases: 14. The sequence derives from a man aged 40-49 years in good health and CMV-seropositive. Sample: PBMCs. V and J are TRBV14 and TRBJ2-7; 7 nucleotides agree with TRBD2. CDR3 protein: CASSQRGTTPRSSYEQYF. For the CDR3, the DNA is TGTGCCAGCAGCCAGCGAGGGACTACGCCTAGGAGCTCCTACGAGCAGTACTTC.